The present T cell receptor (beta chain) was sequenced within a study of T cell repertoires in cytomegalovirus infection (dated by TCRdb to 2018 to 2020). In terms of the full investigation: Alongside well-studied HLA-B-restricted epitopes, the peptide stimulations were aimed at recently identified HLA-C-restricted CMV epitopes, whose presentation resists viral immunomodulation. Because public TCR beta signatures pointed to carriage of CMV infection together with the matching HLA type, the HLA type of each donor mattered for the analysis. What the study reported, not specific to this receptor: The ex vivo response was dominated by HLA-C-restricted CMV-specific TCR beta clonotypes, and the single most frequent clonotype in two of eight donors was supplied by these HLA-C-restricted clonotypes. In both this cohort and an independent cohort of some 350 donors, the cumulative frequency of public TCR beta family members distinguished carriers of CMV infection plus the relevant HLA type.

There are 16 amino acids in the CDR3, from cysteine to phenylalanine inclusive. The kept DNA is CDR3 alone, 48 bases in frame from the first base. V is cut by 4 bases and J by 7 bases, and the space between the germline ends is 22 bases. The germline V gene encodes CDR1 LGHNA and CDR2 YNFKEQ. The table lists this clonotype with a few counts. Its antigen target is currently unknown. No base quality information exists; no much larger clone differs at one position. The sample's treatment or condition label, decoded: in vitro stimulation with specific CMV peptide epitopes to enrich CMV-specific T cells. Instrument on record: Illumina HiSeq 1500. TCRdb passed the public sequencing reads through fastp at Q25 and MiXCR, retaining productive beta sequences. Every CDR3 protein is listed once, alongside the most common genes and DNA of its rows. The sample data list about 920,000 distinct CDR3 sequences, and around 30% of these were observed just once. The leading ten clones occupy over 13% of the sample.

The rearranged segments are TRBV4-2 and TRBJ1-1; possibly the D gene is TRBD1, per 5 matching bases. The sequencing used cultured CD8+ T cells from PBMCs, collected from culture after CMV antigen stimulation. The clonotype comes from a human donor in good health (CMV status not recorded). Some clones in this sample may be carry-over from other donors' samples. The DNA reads TGTGCCAGCAGCCGACAAGTTCGCCCAGGGACGGATGAAGCTTTCTTT. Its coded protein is CASSRQVRPGTDEAFF.